This TCR beta chain was observed in a study of cytomegalovirus exposure and HLA in healthy donors. Findings and limits, study-wide: According to the study, around 150 TCR beta chains were cytomegalovirus-associated.

Concerning this clone itself: Its antigen is unidentified.

The CDR3 totals 15 residues. Trimming at V came to 4 bases and at J to 8 bases, leaving 10 bases not matched to a gene. Germline V gene lookup returns CDR1 SGHRS and CDR2 YFSETQ. PCR amplification relied on 60 Vbeta primers (plus 13 Jbeta primers). Assay: immunoSEQ multiplex PCR; the TCRdb copy retains only in-frame clones and omits some. The sample data list roughly 75,000 clones. Participants comprised healthy donors of bone marrow. Sequences were obtained from PBMCs. The chain recombines TRBV5-1 with TRBJ1-4, with 8 nucleotides matching TRBD1. The receptor was derived from a boy younger than 18 in good health and CMV-seronegative. The CDR3 sequence: CASSEYRGDHEKLFF. The DNA of the CDR3 is TGCGCCAGCAGCGAATACAGGGGGGATCACGAAAAACTGTTTTTT.